The 13 T cell receptor beta chains reported below all come from one sample, sequenced in a study of cytomegalovirus exposure and HLA in healthy donors. With 60 Vbeta and 13 Jbeta primers, the PCR was carried out. Here immunoSEQ multiplex PCR was the method, and the copy in TCRdb shows in-frame clones only, minus some. The table has about 120,000 clones, approximately 66% seen once. Material for sequencing was PBMCs. All receptors derive from a woman in her thirties or forties in good health and CMV-seropositive.

CDR3 bases: TGTGCCAGCAGCCAAACAGGTCCTTCTGAAGCTTTCTTT. Amino acid sequence: CASSQTGPSEAFF. The chain links TRBV14 to TRBJ1-1; a weak D match, TRBD1 (5 bases). The CDR3 extends over 13 amino acids. The germline gives CDR1 SGHDN, CDR2 FVKESK. Between the trimmed V and J ends, which lost 2 bases and 6 bases, there was a span of 10 bases.

This chain joins TRBV19 and TRBJ2-7, with TRBD1 as a possible D gene (6 bases). The CDR3 covers 11 residues. Germline V gene lookup returns CDR1 LNHDA and CDR2 SQIVND (reference sequence). Trimming shortened V by 5 bases and J by 8 bases, and 10 bases separated the two germline ends. The CDR3 coding sequence is TGTGCCAGTAGTTGGCAGGGGCAGCAGTACTTC. Amino acids: CASSWQGQQYF.

This chain connects TRBV6-5 to TRBJ1-1, with a tentative D call TRBD1 (6 bases). V lost 6 bases, J lost 6 bases, and 14 bases lay in between. The germline V gene encodes CDR1 MNHEY and CDR2 SVGAGI. This CDR3 spans 13 amino acids. CDR3 region: CASRTGQLAEAFF. The CDR3 nucleotides read TGTGCCAGCAGAACCGGACAGCTCGCTGAAGCTTTCTTT.

The rearrangement joins TRBV6-5 to TRBJ1-5, with TRBD1 matching over 7 bases. Germline assignment: CDR1 MNHEY and CDR2 SVGAGI. This CDR3 has 12 residues. Germline trimming cut 10 bases from V and 7 bases from J; bases unmatched to any gene: 7. The CDR3, as DNA: TGTGCCACCAGGAACAGGGGACAGCCCCAGCATTTT. It codes for CATRNRGQPQHF.

The chain uses TRBV5-4 and TRBJ1-2; TRBD1 aligns across 7 bases. Germline CDR1 is SGHNT and CDR2 is YYREEE (reference sequence). The CDR3 is 14 residues long. V lost 9 bases to trimming and J lost 6 bases; unmatched junction nucleotides: 14. CDR3 amino acids: CATTLATGEHGYTF. The CDR3 DNA is TGTGCCACTACACTAGCTACAGGGGAACATGGCTACACCTTC.

This clone appeared once. The chain is built from TRBV5-8 and TRBJ2-3; D gene ambiguous. V dropped 4 bases and J dropped 5 bases, with 11 bases sitting between them. Germline lookup yields CDR1 SGHTS and CDR2 YDEGEE. This CDR3 is 13 amino acids long. CDR3 residues: CASSPRPKDTQYF. The CDR3 nucleotides read TGTGCCAGCAGCCCTAGACCCAAAGATACGCAGTATTTT. Supplemented by reference TRBV5-8 and TRBJ2-3, the full variable domain reads EAGVTQSPTHLIKTRGQQATLRCSPISGHTSVYWYQQALGLGLQFLLWYDEGEERNRGNFPPRFSGRQFPNYSSELNVNALELEDSALYLCASSPRPKDTQYFGPGTRLTVL.

As to this clone: One end of the junction does not line up with germline, which may come from a read error. The rearrangement links TRBV10-3 to TRBJ1-2; D remains unclear. CDR1 is ENHRY and CDR2 is SYGVKD in the germline V gene. The CDR3 is made up of 13 amino acids. CDR3: CATLPGSNYGYPF. In DNA form, the CDR3 reads TGTGCCACCCTGCCTGGATCTAACTATGGCTACCCCTTC.

The rearrangement links TRBV27 to TRBJ2-1, with 13 nucleotides matching TRBD2. Germline values: CDR1 MNHEY, CDR2 SMNVEV (reference sequence). The CDR3 is 18 amino acids. The V and J ends lost 5 bases and 3 bases, in that order; junction bases with no gene match: 10. CDR3 sequence reads: CASSPLGTSGAVYNEQFF. The CDR3 DNA is TGTGCCAGCAGTCCCTTAGGGACTAGCGGGGCCGTCTACAATGAGCAGTTCTTC.

The CDR3 DNA reads TGTGCCAGCAGCGAAACTAGCGGGAACTACAATGAGCAGTTCTTC. It codes for CASSETSGNYNEQFF. V usage is TRBV9 and J usage is TRBJ2-1; 10 positions agree with TRBD2. J gave up 3 bases and V 3 bases, and 3 bases lay outside the gene matches. CDR1 is SGDLS and CDR2 is YYNGEE in the germline V gene. This CDR3 contains 15 residues.

The J gene is TRBJ1-5, the V gene TRBV6-1, with 7 bases lining up with TRBD1. Trimming removed 3 bases from V and 6 bases from J; junction bases left unmatched: 11. Germline V gives CDR1 MNHNS, CDR2 SASEGT. The CDR3 sequence is 16 residues long. CDR3 protein: CASSDPLTGAVQPQHF. The CDR3 DNA follows: TGTGCCAGCAGTGACCCTCTTACAGGGGCCGTTCAGCCCCAGCATTTT.

V usage is TRBV5-6 and J usage is TRBJ1-2; perhaps TRBD1 as D (5 bases). The CDR3 length is 13 residues. Germline assignment: CDR1 SGHDT and CDR2 YYEEEE. Trimming pared 0 bases from V and 11 bases from J, leaving 14 bases between. The CDR3 here is CASSLGQRDTYTF. The CDR3 nucleotides are TGTGCCAGCAGCTTGGGACAGAGAGATACTTACACCTTC.

This clone was found a few times. The genes are TRBV30 and TRBJ2-5; TRBD2 aligns across 8 bases. Trimming removed 3 bases from V and 5 bases from J; junction bases left unmatched: 8. CDR1 GTSNPN and CDR2 SVGIG come from the germline V gene (reference sequence). CDR3 length: 14 amino acids. The CDR3, as DNA: TGTGCCTGGAGCCACGGGGGCGGGGGGGAGACCCAGTACTTC. This translates into CAWSHGGGGETQYF.

The rearrangement joins TRBV5-1 to TRBJ1-6; 9 nucleotides match TRBD1. The CDR3 spans 15 residues. J gave up 9 bases and V 4 bases, and 8 bases lay outside the gene matches. Germline V CDR1 and CDR2: SGHRS, YFSETQ. The CDR3 nucleotides are TGCGCCAGCAGCGTACAGGGGGCTTTGGTTTCACCCCTCCACTTT. Translating it yields CASSVQGALVSPLHF.